This T cell receptor beta chain stems from a study of chemoradiotherapy in HPV16-positive cancers (dated 2022 in TCRdb). Notes on the research overall: Functional T-cell assays on cells from two HPV16-positive patients defined candidate HPV-specific T-cell clones and common TCR motifs. The study asked whether T-cell immunity to the HPV oncoproteins E6 and E7 changes during chemoradiotherapy and whether this immunity affects survival. TCR repertoires from around 80 patients with HPV-related cancers were then used to track the candidate HPV-specific TCRs and motifs.

This clone was recorded a few times. What this receptor recognizes is not known. No per-base quality is available; no much larger clone lies one base away. Preparation of the library involved the immunoSEQ multiplex PCR assay. As stored in TCRdb, this immuneACCESS dataset retains in-frame rearrangements with V and J assigned. A fraction of the clones does not appear; measured against another copy, unresolved V genes explain less than half of the discrepancy, and the remainder lacks a known reason. The sample table lists about 8,900 clones, about 85% of them with a count of one. The top ten clones comprise 3.1% of the sample. V and J lose 7 bases and 3 bases, and a span of 15 bases separates them. Reading from cysteine to phenylalanine, the CDR3 counts 14 amino acids. Only the CDR3 DNA is retained, 42 bases long and in frame from the first base. The germline V gene encodes CDR1 GTSNPN and CDR2 SVGIG (reference sequence).

Because repertoires were sampled repeatedly during chemoradiotherapy, clonal expansion in the tumor microenvironment could be followed. The study at large found these results: Expansion of candidate HPV-specific clones and E7-related TCR motifs was observed in the tumor microenvironment during treatment, whereas no such expansion was observed for non-HPV-specific T cells. The functional definition of HPV-specific T cells was derived from only two HPV16-positive patients, and the survival association was reported for HPV16-positive patients. Improved recurrence-free survival in HPV16-positive patients was associated with expansion of HPV-responsive T cells during chemoradiotherapy.

This chain is built from TRBV30 and TRBJ2-2; matching of 7 bases hints at TRBD1 as the D gene. The sequence was obtained from a human donor with HPV-associated anogenital cancer. The starting material was tumor tissue, obtained from a patient who underwent chemoradiotherapy. The DNA is TGTGCCTCCAGGGGGGCCAGCTACACCGGGGAGCTGTTTTTT. This translates into CASRGASYTGELFF.